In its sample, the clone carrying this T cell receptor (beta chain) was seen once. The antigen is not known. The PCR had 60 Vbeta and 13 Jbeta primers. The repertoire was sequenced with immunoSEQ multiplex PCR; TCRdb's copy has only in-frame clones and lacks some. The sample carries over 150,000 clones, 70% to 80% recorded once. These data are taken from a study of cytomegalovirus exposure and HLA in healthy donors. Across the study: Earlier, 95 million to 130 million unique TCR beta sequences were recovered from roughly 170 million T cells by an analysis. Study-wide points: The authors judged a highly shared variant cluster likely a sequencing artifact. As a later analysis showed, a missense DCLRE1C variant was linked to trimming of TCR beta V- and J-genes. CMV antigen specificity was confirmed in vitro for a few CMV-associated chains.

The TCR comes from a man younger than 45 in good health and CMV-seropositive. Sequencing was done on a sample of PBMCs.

CDR3 loop: CASSPTPAGEGTDTQYF. The CDR3 nucleotides are TGTGCCAGCAGCCCCACCCCTGCGGGGGAGGGGACAGATACGCAGTATTTT. V usage is TRBV7-3 and J usage is TRBJ2-3, with TRBD2 identical over 7 bases. The CDR3 contains 17 residues. Germline CDR1 and CDR2: SGHTA and FQGTGA. V dropped 5 bases and J dropped 3; count of bases not matched to a gene: 14.